This T cell receptor (beta chain) appears in the sequencing data of a study of blood T cell repertoires in COVID-19. About the research overall: From the United States, Italy and Spain came samples of acute and convalescent COVID-19. Sources were T cells, B-cell-depleted T cells, or PBMCs; the material itself was cDNA or gDNA.

The V end was cut by 4 bases, the J end by 3 bases, with 12 bases between. Germline V gives CDR1 MNHEY, CDR2 SVGAGI. CDR3 length equals 14 residues. Original analysis: For nucleated cells, counts were estimated from reference gene primer amplification. Some clones are missing from TCRdb's copy, which holds only in-frame ones; the method was immunoSEQ multiplex PCR. That table is the source of V, J and clone size, and D and trimming were worked out from the DNA. The table shows 100,000 to 150,000 clones, with about 74% occurring only once. Seattle-derived patients entered the study during active infection and were followed longitudinally.

The sequence came from a man older than 75 with COVID-19, enrolled during active disease. The specimen sequenced was peripheral blood. The V gene is TRBV6-5, the J gene TRBJ2-5, with D maybe TRBD1 (6 bases). CDR3 sequence (DNA): TGTGCCAGCAGTTTCCTGACAGGCAAAGAGACCCAGTACTTC. Its protein is CASSFLTGKETQYF.